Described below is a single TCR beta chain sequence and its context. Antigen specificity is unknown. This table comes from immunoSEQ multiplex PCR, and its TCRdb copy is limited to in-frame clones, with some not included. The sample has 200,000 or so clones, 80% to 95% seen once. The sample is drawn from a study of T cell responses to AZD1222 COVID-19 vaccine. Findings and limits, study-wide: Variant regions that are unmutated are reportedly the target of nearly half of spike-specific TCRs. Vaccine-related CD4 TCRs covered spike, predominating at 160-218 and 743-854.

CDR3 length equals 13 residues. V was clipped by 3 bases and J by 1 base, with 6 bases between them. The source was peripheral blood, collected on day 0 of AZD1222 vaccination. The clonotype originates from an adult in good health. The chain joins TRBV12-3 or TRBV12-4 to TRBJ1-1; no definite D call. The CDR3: CASSFKGNTEAFF. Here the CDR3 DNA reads TGTGCCAGCAGTTTTAAAGGGAACACTGAAGCTTTCTTT.